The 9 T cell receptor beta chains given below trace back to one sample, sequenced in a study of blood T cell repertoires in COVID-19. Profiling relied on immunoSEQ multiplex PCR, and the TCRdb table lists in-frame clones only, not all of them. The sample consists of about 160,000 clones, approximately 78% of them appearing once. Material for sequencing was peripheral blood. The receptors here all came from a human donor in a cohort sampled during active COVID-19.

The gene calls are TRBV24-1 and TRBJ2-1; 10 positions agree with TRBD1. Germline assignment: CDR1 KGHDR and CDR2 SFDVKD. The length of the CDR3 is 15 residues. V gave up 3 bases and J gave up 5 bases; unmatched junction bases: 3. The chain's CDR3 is CATSDRTGGDNEQFF. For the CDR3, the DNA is TGTGCCACCAGTGATCGGACAGGGGGTGACAATGAGCAGTTCTTC.

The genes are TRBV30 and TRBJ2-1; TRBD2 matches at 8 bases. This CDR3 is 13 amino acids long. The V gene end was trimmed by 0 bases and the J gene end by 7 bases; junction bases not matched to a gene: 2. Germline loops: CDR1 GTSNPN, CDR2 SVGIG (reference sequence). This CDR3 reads CAWSVGGGNEQFF. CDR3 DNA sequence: TGTGCCTGGAGTGTAGGCGGGGGGAATGAGCAGTTCTTC.

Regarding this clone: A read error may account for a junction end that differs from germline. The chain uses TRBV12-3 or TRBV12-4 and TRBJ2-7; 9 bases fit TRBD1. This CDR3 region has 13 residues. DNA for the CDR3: TGTGCCAGCAGTTTACGGGGGTGGGACAGGGCGGATTTC. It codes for CASSLRGWDRADF.

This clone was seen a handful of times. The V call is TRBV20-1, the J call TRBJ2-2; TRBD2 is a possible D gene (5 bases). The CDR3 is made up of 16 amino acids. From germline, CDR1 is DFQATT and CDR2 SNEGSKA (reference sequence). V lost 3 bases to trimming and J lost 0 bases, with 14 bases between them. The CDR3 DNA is TGCAGTGCTAGTCCATTTGAGGGAGCGAACACCGGGGAGCTGTTTTTT. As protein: CSASPFEGANTGELFF.

CDR3 residues: CASSPAGVANEKLFF. CDR3 DNA: TGCGCCAGCAGCCCGGCGGGGGTGGCTAATGAAAAACTGTTTTTT. V is TRBV5-1 and J is TRBJ1-4; tentative D call: TRBD1 (5 bases). This CDR3 is built from 15 residues. The germline V and J ends were trimmed by 4 bases and 3 bases, with 13 bases remaining between them. CDR1 SGHRS and CDR2 YFSETQ come from the germline V gene.

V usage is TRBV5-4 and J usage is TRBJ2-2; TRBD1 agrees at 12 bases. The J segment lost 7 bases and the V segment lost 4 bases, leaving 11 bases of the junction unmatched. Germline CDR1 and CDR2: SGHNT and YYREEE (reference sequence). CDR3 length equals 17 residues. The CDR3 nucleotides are TGTGCCAGCAGCCCACCTCGGGACAGGGGGCTCTACGGGGAGCTGTTTTTT. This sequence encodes CASSPPRDRGLYGELFF.

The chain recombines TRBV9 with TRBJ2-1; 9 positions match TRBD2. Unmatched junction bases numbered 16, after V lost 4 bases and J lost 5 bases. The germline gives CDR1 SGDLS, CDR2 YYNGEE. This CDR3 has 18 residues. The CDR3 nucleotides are TGTGCCAGCAGCCTTCACGGGTCTAGCGGGGCTATTAACAATGAGCAGTTCTTC. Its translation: CASSLHGSSGAINNEQFF. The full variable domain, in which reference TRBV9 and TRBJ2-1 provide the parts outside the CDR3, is DSGVTQTPKHLITATGQRVTLRCSPRSGDLSVYWYQQSLDQGLQFLIQYYNGEERAKGNILERFSAQQFPDLHSELNLSSLELGDSALYFCASSLHGSSGAINNEQFFGPGTRLTVL.

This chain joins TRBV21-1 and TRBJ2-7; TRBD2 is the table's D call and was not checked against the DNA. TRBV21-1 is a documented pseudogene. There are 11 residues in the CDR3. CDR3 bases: TGTGCCAGCAGCTTTAACTACGAGCAGTACTTC. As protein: CASSFNYEQYF.

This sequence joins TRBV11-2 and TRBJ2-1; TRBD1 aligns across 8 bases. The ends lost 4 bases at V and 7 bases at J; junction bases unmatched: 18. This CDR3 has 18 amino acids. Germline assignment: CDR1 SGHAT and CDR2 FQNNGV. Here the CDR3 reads CASSSHPGTGGILNEQFF. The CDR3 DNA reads TGTGCCAGCAGCTCCCATCCCGGGACAGGCGGGATATTAAATGAGCAGTTCTTC.